This T cell receptor (beta chain) originates from a study of CXCR3-negative and CXCR3-positive naive CD8 T cells. Germline loops: CDR1 SGHTA, CDR2 FQGTGA. This CDR3 contains 14 residues. Overall study results and limits: TRB CDR3s of CXCR3-positive naive cells were more hydrophobic than those of CXCR3-negative naive cells.

In regard to this clonotype: The antigen is unknown.

cDNA libraries for TRB were generated by 5' RACE incorporating UMI labels. After re-calling the 5' RACE reads, TCRdb lists one entry per CDR3 protein, DNA absent. The data include tens of thousands of distinct CDR3 sequences; the top ten clones carry about 0.57%. This TCR was sampled from a human donor in good health. Some clones in this sample may be carry-over from other donors' samples. The chain links TRBV7-3 to TRBJ2-5; no DNA is available, so the TRBD1 call from TCRdb remains unchecked. Sequencing was carried out using naive CXCR3+ CD8+ T cells from blood. The subset here: CD45RO-CCR7+CD27+CD95- naive CD8+ T cells expressing CXCR3 (TNR3+). CDR3 loop: CASSPDRDWETQYF.